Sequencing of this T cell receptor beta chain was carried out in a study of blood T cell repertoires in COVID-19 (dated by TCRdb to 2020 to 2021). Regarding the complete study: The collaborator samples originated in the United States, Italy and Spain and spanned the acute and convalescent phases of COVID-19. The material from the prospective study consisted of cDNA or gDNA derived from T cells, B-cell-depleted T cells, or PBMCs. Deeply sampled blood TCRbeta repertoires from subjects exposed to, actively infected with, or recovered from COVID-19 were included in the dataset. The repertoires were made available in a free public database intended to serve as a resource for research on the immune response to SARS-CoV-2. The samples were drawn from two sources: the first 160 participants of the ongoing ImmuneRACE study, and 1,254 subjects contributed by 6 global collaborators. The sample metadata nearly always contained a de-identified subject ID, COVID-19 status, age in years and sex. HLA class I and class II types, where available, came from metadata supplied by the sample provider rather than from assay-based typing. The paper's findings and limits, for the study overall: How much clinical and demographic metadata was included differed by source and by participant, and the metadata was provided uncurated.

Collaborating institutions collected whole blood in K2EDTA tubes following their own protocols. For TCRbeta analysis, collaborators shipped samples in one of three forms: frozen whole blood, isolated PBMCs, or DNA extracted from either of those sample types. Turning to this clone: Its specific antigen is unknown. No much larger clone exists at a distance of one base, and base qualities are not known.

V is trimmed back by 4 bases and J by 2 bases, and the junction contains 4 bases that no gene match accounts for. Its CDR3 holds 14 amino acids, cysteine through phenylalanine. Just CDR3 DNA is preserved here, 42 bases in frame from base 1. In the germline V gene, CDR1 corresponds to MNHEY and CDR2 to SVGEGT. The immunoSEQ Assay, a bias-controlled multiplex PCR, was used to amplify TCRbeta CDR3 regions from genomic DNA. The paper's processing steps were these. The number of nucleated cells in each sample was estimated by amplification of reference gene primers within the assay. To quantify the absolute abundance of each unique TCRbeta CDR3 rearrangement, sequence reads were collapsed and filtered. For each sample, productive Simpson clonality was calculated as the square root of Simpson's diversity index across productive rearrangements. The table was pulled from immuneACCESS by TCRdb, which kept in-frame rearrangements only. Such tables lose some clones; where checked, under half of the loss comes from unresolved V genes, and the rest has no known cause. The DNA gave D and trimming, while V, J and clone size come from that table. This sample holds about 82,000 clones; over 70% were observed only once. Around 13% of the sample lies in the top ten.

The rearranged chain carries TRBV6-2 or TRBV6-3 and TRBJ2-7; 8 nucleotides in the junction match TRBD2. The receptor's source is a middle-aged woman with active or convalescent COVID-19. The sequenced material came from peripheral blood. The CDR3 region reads CASSLAGLAYEQYF. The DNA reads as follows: TGTGCCAGCAGTTTAGCGGGACTAGCCTACGAGCAGTACTTC.